This T cell receptor (beta chain) is drawn from a study of Graves' ophthalmopathy and Graves' hyperthyroidism. On the study more broadly: Stable hyperthyroidism referred to disease that showed no ophthalmopathy within 18 months of follow-up.

The authors amplified TCR beta CDR3 regions from RNA transcripts. Amplification began with first-round RT-PCR using HTBI primers, then second-round multiplex PCR was performed. TCRdb reprocessed the multiplex PCR reads with MiXCR, giving one entry per CDR3 protein. The data show roughly 600,000 distinct CDR3 sequences, 39% seen once. Concerning this clonotype itself: Its antigen is still unknown.

General study findings and limits: Most thyroid-expanded clonotypes exceeding 0.001 frequency were also found in blood. A 13-signature model separated ophthalmopathy from stable hyperthyroidism, about 90% sensitivity, 75% to 84% specificity.

Sequencing used peripheral blood or thyroid tissue (not recorded which). This clonotype originated in an adult man with Graves' hyperthyroidism.

CDR3 nucleotide sequence: TGTGCCAGCAGTGATTTTGGAAACATTCAGTACTTC. It codes for CASSDFGNIQYF. The chain joins TRBV2 to TRBJ2-4; the D is unclear. CDR1 is SNHLY and CDR2 is FYNNEI in the germline V gene. The CDR3 is 12 amino acids. Trimming cost V 3 bases and J 6 bases, with 6 bases left between them.